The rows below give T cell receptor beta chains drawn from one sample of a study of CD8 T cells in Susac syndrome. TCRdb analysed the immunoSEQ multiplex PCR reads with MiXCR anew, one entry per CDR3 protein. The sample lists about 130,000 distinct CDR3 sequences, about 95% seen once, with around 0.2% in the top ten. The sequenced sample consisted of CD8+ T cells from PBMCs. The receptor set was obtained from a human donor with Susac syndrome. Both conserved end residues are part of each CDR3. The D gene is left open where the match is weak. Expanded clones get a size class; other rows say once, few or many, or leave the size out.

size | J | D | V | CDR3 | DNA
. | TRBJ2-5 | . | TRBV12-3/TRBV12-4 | CASSLNWETQYF | TGTGCCAGCAGTTTGAATTGGGAGACCCAGTACTTC
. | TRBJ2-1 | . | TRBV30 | CAWSEDSMFF | TGTGCCTGGAGTGAGGACAGTATGTTCTTC
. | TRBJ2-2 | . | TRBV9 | CASSVVGGVAGELFF | TGTGCCAGCAGCGTAGTCGGCGGGGTGGCCGGGGAGCTGTTTTTT
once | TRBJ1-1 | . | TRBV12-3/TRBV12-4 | CASSLQGGTEAFF | TGTGCCAGCAGTTTACAGGGTGGCACTGAAGCTTTCTTT
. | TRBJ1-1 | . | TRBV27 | CASSLRGKNTEAFF | TGTGCCAGCAGTTTACGGGGGAAGAACACTGAAGCTTTCTTT
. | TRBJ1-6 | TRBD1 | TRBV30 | CAWGTEDSPLHF | TGTGCCTGGGGGACAGAGGACTCACCCCTCCACTTT
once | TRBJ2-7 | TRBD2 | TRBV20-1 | CSAPTSGGPYEQYF | TGCAGTGCTCCGACTAGCGGGGGCCCCTACGAGCAGTACTTC
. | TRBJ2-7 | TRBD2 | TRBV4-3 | CASSQDRGGSYEQYF | TGCGCCAGCAGCCAAGATCGGGGGGGTAGTTACGAGCAGTACTTC
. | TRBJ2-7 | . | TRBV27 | CASSVTPSYEQYF | TGTGCCAGCAGTGTCACTCCCTCCTACGAGCAGTACTTC
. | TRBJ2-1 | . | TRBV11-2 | CASSFYLNEQFF | TGTGCCAGCAGCTTTTATCTCAATGAGCAGTTCTTC
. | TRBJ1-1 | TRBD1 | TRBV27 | CASSPNRDRGIIHTEAFF | TGTGCCAGCAGTCCGAACCGGGACAGGGGAATTATTCACACTGAAGCTTTCTTT